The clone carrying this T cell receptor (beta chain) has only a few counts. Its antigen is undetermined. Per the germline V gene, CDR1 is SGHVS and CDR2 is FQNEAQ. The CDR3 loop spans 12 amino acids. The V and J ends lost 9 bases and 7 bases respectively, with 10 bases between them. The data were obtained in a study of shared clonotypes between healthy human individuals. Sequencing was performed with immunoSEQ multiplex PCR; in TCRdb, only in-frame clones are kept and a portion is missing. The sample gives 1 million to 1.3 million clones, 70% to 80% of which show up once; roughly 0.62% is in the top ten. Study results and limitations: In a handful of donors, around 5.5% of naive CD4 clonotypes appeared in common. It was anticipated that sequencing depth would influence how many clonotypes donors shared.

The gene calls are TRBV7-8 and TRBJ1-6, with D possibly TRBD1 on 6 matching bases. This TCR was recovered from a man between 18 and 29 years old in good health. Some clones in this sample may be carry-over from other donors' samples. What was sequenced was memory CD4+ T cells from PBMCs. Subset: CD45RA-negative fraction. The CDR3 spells CASGQTNSPLHF. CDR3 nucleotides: TGTGCCAGTGGACAGACCAATTCACCCCTCCACTTT.